Each of the 11 T cell receptor delta chains below was sequenced from the same sample in a study of gamma-delta chains in newborns, infants, children. TCRdb re-called clones from the reads via CATT. Seen here are about 4,200 delta-chain clones, more than 35% observed once, and the top ten hold 14%. Sequences were obtained from blood. The receptors stem from a child who received the measles vaccine.

The table lists this clone with a count of one. The chain combines TRDV1 with TRDJ1; 11 bases align to TRDD3. V gave up 1 base and J gave up 1 base; unmatched junction bases: 20. CDR1 and CDR2 (germline): TSWWSYY, QGS. The CDR3 is 22 residues long. CDR3 bases: TGTGCTCTTGGGGAACCTACGGGCCCTTCTTACTGGGGGATAAGAATCACCGATAAACTCATCTTT. The encoded protein is CALGEPTGPSYWGIRITDKLIF.

This clone is deemed large (0.1 to 1%). Other DNA sequences from this sample encode an identical CDR3 as well. The J gene is TRDJ1, the V gene TRDV2, with 9 bases fitting TRDD3. Looked up from germline, CDR1 is GEAIGNYY and CDR2 is EKD. The V gene end was trimmed by 3 bases and the J gene end by 0 bases; junction bases not matched to a gene: 10. The CDR3 totals 17 residues. CDR3 sequence (DNA): TGTGCCTGTGACGTTCTGGGGGATCCGTTATACACCGATAAACTCATCTTT. It codes for CACDVLGDPLYTDKLIF.

By frequency in the sample, this clone is large. Other DNA sequences in the sample encode the same CDR3. The chain uses TRDV1 and TRDJ1; 13 nucleotides align to TRDD3. CDR1 and CDR2 (germline): TSWWSYY, QGS. V lost 3 bases to trimming and J lost 2 bases; unmatched junction nucleotides: 21. This CDR3 is built from 22 residues. CDR3 nucleotides: TGTGCTCTTGGGGACCTTTCCTATCCCTTCCACTGGGGGATACGCAGTACCGATAAACTCATCTTT. Protein: CALGDLSYPFHWGIRSTDKLIF.

V and J are TRDV3 and TRDJ1; 8 bases line up with TRDD3. Trimming took 1 base from V and 0 from J; bases not matched to a gene: 7. The length of the CDR3 is 15 residues. Germline V gene data show CDR1 as TVYSNPD and CDR2 as GDNSRS (reference sequence). The CDR3 region has the DNA TGTGCCTTTACTCCCGGGGATACCGACACCGATAAACTCATCTTT. Protein product: CAFTPGDTDTDKLIF.

The rearrangement links TRDV1 to TRDJ1; 8 bases fit TRDD3. This CDR3 spans 20 amino acids. Germline V gene lookup returns CDR1 TSWWSYY and CDR2 QGS. V lost 8 bases and J lost 0; bases outside the gene matches: 23. CDR3 bases: TGTGCTCTTAACCGGACGCCCTATCTCGTACTGGGGGTCCACACCGATAAACTCATCTTT. The encoded protein is CALNRTPYLVLGVHTDKLIF.

Regarding this clone: This sequence may be a read error, since a much larger clone differs from it by one base. This specimen includes other DNA sequences encoding the same CDR3. The rearrangement joins TRDV2 to TRDJ2; a possible D gene is TRDD3 (6 bases). V lost 3 bases, J lost 4 bases, and 32 bases lay in between. This CDR3 has 21 amino acids. CDR1 and CDR2 (germline): GEAIGNYY, EKD. Written as DNA, the CDR3 is TGTGCCTGTGACCCGATTTTACTGGGAGATACGCATGAATCTCAGACAGCACAACTCTTCTTT. This translates into CACDPILLGDTHESQTAQLFF.

This clone is medium-sized (0.01 to 0.1%) in the sample. The chain couples TRDV2 to TRDJ2, with TRDD3 matching 12 bases. V was clipped by 0 bases and J by 2 bases; unmatched bases: 9. The CDR3 loop spans 19 amino acids. CDR1 is GEAIGNYY and CDR2 is EKD in the germline V gene. The CDR3 bases are TGTGCCTGTGACACCCTTACCGGACTGGGGGATACCTTGACAGCACAACTCTTCTTT. Residues: CACDTLTGLGDTLTAQLFF.

The V and J genes are TRDV1 and TRDJ1; 13 bases align to TRDD3. This CDR3 contains 22 residues. Germline CDR1 reads TSWWSYY; CDR2 reads QGS. V shed 0 bases and J 3 bases; nucleotides not matched to a gene: 19. The CDR3 DNA reads TGTGCTCTTGGGGAACTTGGCCTTCCCCACTGGGGGATACGAGAGGACGCCGATAAACTCATCTTT. Translated, it gives CALGELGLPHWGIREDADKLIF.

A remark on this clone: Within the sample, other DNA sequences also encode this same CDR3. This chain joins TRDV1 and TRDJ1, with 12 nucleotides matching TRDD3. The CDR3 is 21 residues long. Losses at the gene ends were 5 bases for V and 0 bases for J; bases not matched to a gene: 19. Germline-derived CDR1 and CDR2 are TSWWSYY and QGS. This chain's CDR3 is CALGFLFVSGGYGGYTDKLIF. In nucleotides, the CDR3 is TGTGCTCTTGGGTTTTTATTCGTTTCTGGGGGATACGGGGGGTACACCGATAAACTCATCTTT.

The chain has TRDV1 and TRDJ1; 13 nucleotides line up with TRDD3. The CDR3 is 24 residues long. Per the germline V gene, CDR1 is TSWWSYY and CDR2 is QGS. Trimming at V came to 4 bases and at J to 0 bases, leaving 26 bases not matched to a gene. The CDR3 spells CALGGGLPPANWGIRQMYTDKLIF. The CDR3, as DNA: TGTGCTCTTGGGGGGGGCCTTCCCCCCGCGAACTGGGGGATACGCCAAATGTACACCGATAAACTCATCTTT.

CDR3: CALGPHRLPYWGIVGVDTDKLIF. The CDR3 DNA is TGTGCTCTTGGGCCCCACCGACTTCCTTACTGGGGGATAGTGGGGGTAGACACCGATAAACTCATCTTT. V usage is TRDV1 and J usage is TRDJ1; 11 bases agree with TRDD3. The length of the CDR3 is 23 residues. Germline CDR1 and CDR2: TSWWSYY and QGS. The junction had 26 bases not matched to a gene; V was cut back by 5 bases and J by 0 bases.